This T cell receptor beta chain is from a study of T cells in Graves' hyperthyroidism and ophthalmopathy. Study-wide points: Ophthalmopathy got predicted by the model a median about 6.5 months before its onset.

A remark on this clonotype: Its antigen is undetermined.

In germline, CDR1 is LNHNV, CDR2 YYDKDF (reference sequence). The CDR3 totals 15 residues. V lost 3 bases to trimming and J lost 6 bases; unmatched junction nucleotides: 7. Amplified TCR beta CDR3 regions derived from RNA transcripts. The HTBI primer set drove a first-round RT-PCR of the TCR CDR3. From the multiplex PCR reads, TCRdb called clonotypes with MiXCR, one entry per CDR3 protein. The sample has roughly 250,000 distinct CDR3 sequences, around 20% seen once. The chain uses TRBV15 and TRBJ2-5; 10 positions match TRBD1. Sequencing used blood. The sequence derives from a young man with Graves' ophthalmopathy. In nucleotides, the CDR3 is TGTGCCACCAGCAGGAAGACAGGGGGCGAAAAGACCCAGTACTTC. It yields the protein CATSRKTGGEKTQYF.